This record concerns one TCR beta chain sequence. The data derive from a study of OX40 agonist ivuxolimab in advanced cancers. For the study at large: Across the patients, intravenous ivuxolimab was delivered every 2 weeks at 0.01 to 10 mg/kg.

Assay: immunoSEQ multiplex PCR; the TCRdb copy retains only in-frame clones and omits some. The table shows 76,000 or so clones, with approximately 85% occurring only once. The sequenced sample was CD4+ or CD8+ T cells sorted from blood, obtained in a trial of the OX40 agonist ivuxolimab. The sequence derives from an adult with an advanced solid tumor such as melanoma, head and neck, liver or kidney cancer.

The CDR3, as DNA: TGTGCCAGCAGTGCGGTCCGGGACAGTGATGAAAAACTGTTTTTT. It specifies CASSAVRDSDEKLFF. This sequence joins TRBV6-5 and TRBJ1-4; TRBD1 aligns across 7 bases. Germline CDR1 is MNHEY and CDR2 is SVGAGI. This CDR3 is 15 amino acids long. The junction had 9 bases not matched to a gene; V was cut back by 5 bases and J by 6 bases.